This is a list of T cell receptor beta chains from one sample in a study of Graves' ophthalmopathy and Graves' hyperthyroidism. Using its own MiXCR run on the multiplex PCR reads, TCRdb lists one record per CDR3 protein. The table has 200,000 to 250,000 distinct CDR3 sequences, 25% to 35% seen once; the top ten hold about 8.2%. The specimen was peripheral blood. These receptors were taken from a man aged 50 or older with Graves' ophthalmopathy. CDR3s include the opening cysteine and the closing phenylalanine or tryptophan. D genes are given only for firm matches. Clone sizes are given selectively: once, few, many, or a class where the clone is expanded.

CDR3aa: CASSGGQGDHEQYF; CDR3nt: TGCGCCAGCAGCGGCGGACAGGGGGACCACGAGCAGTACTTC; v_gene: TRBV5-1; abundance: many; d_gene: TRBD1; j_gene: TRBJ2-7
CDR3aa: CATSRVAGRLNTEAFF; CDR3nt: TGTGCCACCAGCAGGGTTGCGGGACGGTTGAACACTGAAGCTTTCTTT; v_gene: TRBV15; abundance: many; d_gene: -; j_gene: TRBJ1-1
CDR3aa: CASSLVIGNQPQHF; CDR3nt: TGTGCCAGCAGCTTAGTTATCGGCAATCAGCCCCAGCATTTT; v_gene: TRBV7-8; abundance: many; d_gene: -; j_gene: TRBJ1-5
CDR3aa: CASSRTGKTEAFF; CDR3nt: TGTGCCAGCAGCAGGACAGGGAAAACTGAAGCTTTCTTT; v_gene: TRBV12-3/TRBV12-4; abundance: many; d_gene: TRBD1; j_gene: TRBJ1-1
CDR3aa: CASRPAGAEYYEQYF; CDR3nt: TGTGCCAGCAGGCCCGCTGGGGCGGAATACTACGAGCAGTACTTC; v_gene: TRBV6-2/TRBV6-3; abundance: -; d_gene: -; j_gene: TRBJ2-7
CDR3aa: CATSGGTANTEAFF; CDR3nt: TGTGCCACCAGTGGAGGAACGGCGAACACTGAAGCTTTCTTT; v_gene: TRBV24-1; abundance: many; d_gene: -; j_gene: TRBJ1-1
CDR3aa: CASSPGDSGANVLTF; CDR3nt: TGCGCCAGCAGTCCGGGGGACTCTGGGGCCAACGTCCTGACTTTC; v_gene: TRBV10-1; abundance: many; d_gene: -; j_gene: TRBJ2-6
CDR3aa: CASSPRGVWQYGYTF; CDR3nt: TGTGCCAGCAGCCCTCGCGGGGTCTGGCAGTATGGCTACACCTTC; v_gene: TRBV6-2/TRBV6-3; abundance: -; d_gene: -; j_gene: TRBJ1-2
CDR3aa: CASRRTYNTGELFF; CDR3nt: TGTGCCAGCCGCAGGACTTATAACACCGGGGAGCTGTTTTTT; v_gene: TRBV11-2; abundance: many; d_gene: -; j_gene: TRBJ2-2
CDR3aa: CASSQEAGQGGYEQYF; CDR3nt: TGCGCCAGCAGCCAAGAGGCGGGACAGGGGGGATACGAGCAGTACTTC; v_gene: TRBV4-1; abundance: many; d_gene: TRBD1; j_gene: TRBJ2-7
CDR3aa: CASSYPPSGRETQYF; CDR3nt: TGTGCCAGCAGTTACCCACCTAGCGGACGAGAGACCCAGTACTTC; v_gene: TRBV6-5; abundance: many; d_gene: TRBD2; j_gene: TRBJ2-5
CDR3aa: CASMEGGLSYEQYF; CDR3nt: TGTGCCAGCATGGAAGGGGGCCTATCCTACGAGCAGTACTTC; v_gene: TRBV6-2/TRBV6-3; abundance: many; d_gene: TRBD1; j_gene: TRBJ2-7
CDR3aa: CASSPGVGTRTYEQYF; CDR3nt: TGTGCCAGCAGTCCCGGCGTAGGGACTAGAACCTACGAGCAGTACTTC; v_gene: TRBV28; abundance: many; d_gene: TRBD2; j_gene: TRBJ2-7
CDR3aa: CASSLDGFQPQHF; CDR3nt: TGTGCCAGCAGTTTGGACGGATTTCAGCCCCAGCATTTT; v_gene: TRBV27; abundance: many; d_gene: -; j_gene: TRBJ1-5
CDR3aa: CASSWGASSYEQYF; CDR3nt: TGTGCCAGCAGTTGGGGGGCCAGCTCCTACGAGCAGTACTTC; v_gene: TRBV27; abundance: -; d_gene: -; j_gene: TRBJ2-7
CDR3aa: CASRGLDRGPQAQYF; CDR3nt: TGTGCCAGCAGAGGTCTGGACAGGGGGCCCCAGGCGCAGTACTTC; v_gene: TRBV7-9; abundance: many; d_gene: TRBD1; j_gene: TRBJ2-7
CDR3aa: CASSADQGLGTQYF; CDR3nt: TGTGCCAGCAGCGCCGATCAGGGGTTAGGGACCCAGTACTTC; v_gene: TRBV27; abundance: -; d_gene: -; j_gene: TRBJ2-5
CDR3aa: CASSSDTLNTEAFF; CDR3nt: TGTGCCAGCAGTTCTGACACCTTGAACACTGAAGCTTTCTTT; v_gene: TRBV27; abundance: many; d_gene: -; j_gene: TRBJ1-1
CDR3aa: CASSQDGAVNTEAFF; CDR3nt: TGCGCCAGCAGCCAAGATGGGGCCGTGAACACTGAAGCTTTCTTT; v_gene: TRBV4-3; abundance: many; d_gene: -; j_gene: TRBJ1-1
CDR3aa: CASSLAGGGTRYTF; CDR3nt: TGTGCCAGCAGTTTAGCCGGGGGGGGGACCCGCTACACCTTC; v_gene: TRBV12-3/TRBV12-4; abundance: many; d_gene: -; j_gene: TRBJ1-2
CDR3aa: CASIRLAGSSSYEQYF; CDR3nt: TGTGCCAGCATTCGGCTAGCGGGATCGTCCTCCTACGAGCAGTACTTC; v_gene: TRBV6-2/TRBV6-3; abundance: many; d_gene: TRBD2; j_gene: TRBJ2-7
CDR3aa: CASGFEVPSNYGYTF; CDR3nt: TGTGCTAGTGGTTTTGAAGTCCCCTCTAACTATGGCTACACCTTC; v_gene: TRBV12-5; abundance: once; d_gene: -; j_gene: TRBJ1-2
CDR3aa: CASERQPSDVYGYTF; CDR3nt: TGTGCCAGCGAGAGACAGCCCTCCGACGTCTATGGCTACACCTTC; v_gene: TRBV6-2/TRBV6-3; abundance: -; d_gene: -; j_gene: TRBJ1-2
CDR3aa: CASQSGDPLYEQYF; CDR3nt: TGTGCCAGCCAGAGCGGCGACCCTTTATACGAGCAGTACTTC; v_gene: TRBV6-2/TRBV6-3; abundance: -; d_gene: -; j_gene: TRBJ2-7
CDR3aa: CASNPPRPQETQYF; CDR3nt: TGTGCCAGCAACCCCCCGCGCCCTCAAGAGACCCAGTACTTC; v_gene: TRBV6-1; abundance: -; d_gene: -; j_gene: TRBJ2-5
CDR3aa: CASSTNGGSSETQYF; CDR3nt: TGTGCCAGCAGCACAAATGGCGGGAGCTCAGAGACCCAGTACTTC; v_gene: TRBV7-2; abundance: many; d_gene: TRBD2; j_gene: TRBJ2-5
CDR3aa: CASGQGAKSPLHF; CDR3nt: TGTGCCAGCGGACAGGGGGCAAAATCACCCCTCCACTTT; v_gene: TRBV12-3/TRBV12-4; abundance: -; d_gene: TRBD1; j_gene: TRBJ1-6
CDR3aa: CASGRAFTEAFF; CDR3nt: TGTGCCAGCGGCCGGGCCTTCACTGAAGCTTTCTTT; v_gene: TRBV6-2/TRBV6-3; abundance: many; d_gene: -; j_gene: TRBJ1-1
CDR3aa: CSANDLVSQPQHF; CDR3nt: TGCAGTGCCAACGATCTGGTATCTCAGCCCCAGCATTTT; v_gene: TRBV20-1; abundance: many; d_gene: -; j_gene: TRBJ1-5